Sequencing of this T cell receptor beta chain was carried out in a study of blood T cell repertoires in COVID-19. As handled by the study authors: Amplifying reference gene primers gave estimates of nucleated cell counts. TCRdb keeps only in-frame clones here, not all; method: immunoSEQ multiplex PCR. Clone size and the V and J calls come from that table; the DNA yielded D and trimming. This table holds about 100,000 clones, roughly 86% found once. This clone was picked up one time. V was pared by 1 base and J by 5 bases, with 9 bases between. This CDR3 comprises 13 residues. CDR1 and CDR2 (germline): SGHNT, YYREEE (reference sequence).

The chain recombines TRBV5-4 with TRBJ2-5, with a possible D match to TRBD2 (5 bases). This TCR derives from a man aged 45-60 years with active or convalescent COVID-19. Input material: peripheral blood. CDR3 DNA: TGTGCCAGCAGCTTGTTTAGCGATGAGACCCAGTACTTC. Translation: CASSLFSDETQYF.